The 22 T cell receptor beta chains below come from one sample, sequenced in a study of T cells in Graves' hyperthyroidism and ophthalmopathy. RNA transcripts were the template for amplifying TCR beta CDR3 regions. HTBI primers were employed in a first-round RT-PCR of the TCR CDR3. TCRdb reprocessed the multiplex PCR reads via MiXCR and lists one record per CDR3 protein. The sample lists hundreds of thousands of distinct CDR3 sequences, around 40% occurring once. Sequencing was done on a sample of blood. The receptors shown here come from a woman aged 40 to 55 with Graves' hyperthyroidism.

This clonotype appeared many times. The chain couples TRBV7-6 to TRBJ2-2; a weak D match, TRBD2 (5 bases). The CDR3 has 15 residues. Per germline, CDR1 SGHVS and CDR2 FNYEAQ. Trimming removed 1 base at V and 5 bases at J, with 11 bases between. Here the CDR3 DNA reads TGTGCCAGCAGCTTAGGTGGTGGAGGAACCGGGGAGCTGTTTTTT. It codes for CASSLGGGGTGELFF.

With regard to this clonotype: One end of the junction varies from germline; a read error may be responsible. This chain links TRBV7-2 with TRBJ1-2; 7 nucleotides align to TRBD1. CDR1 is SGHTA and CDR2 is FQGNSA in the germline V gene. The CDR3 is made up of 14 amino acids. The CDR3 DNA reads as TGTGCCATCAGCGACCCGGACAGGTATTATGGCTACACCTTC. Its protein product is CAISDPDRYYGYTF.

The table lists this clonotype with a few counts. The chain is built from TRBV6-5 and TRBJ1-6; possibly TRBD1 for D (6 bases). The CDR3 covers 17 residues. V dropped 0 bases and J dropped 4 bases, with 13 bases sitting between them. CDR1 is MNHEY, CDR2 SVGAGI, per germline. CDR3 in amino acids: CASSYSRGGAYNSPLHF. CDR3 bases: TGTGCCAGCAGTTACTCGAGGGGGGGTGCGTATAATTCACCCCTCCACTTT.

This chain connects TRBV11-2 to TRBJ2-7, with a weak D call TRBD1 (6 bases). Germline V gene sequence: CDR1 SGHAT, CDR2 FQNNGV. Trimming took 7 bases from V and 3 from J, leaving 19 bases between them. The CDR3 loop spans 15 amino acids. CDR3 protein: CASNLGQFGNYEQYF. The DNA for the CDR3 is TGTGCCAGCAACCTAGGACAGTTTGGTAACTACGAGCAGTACTTC.

As for this clonotype: A clone one base away is much larger, so this may be a read error. The V gene is TRBV20-1, the J gene TRBJ2-7; D not resolved. The CDR3 has 13 residues. Germline lookup yields CDR1 DFQATT and CDR2 SNEGSKA (reference sequence). CDR3 DNA sequence: TGCAGTGCCCCCAGCCGTGGTTCCTACGAGCAGTGCTTC. It yields the protein CSAPSRGSYEQCF.

This clonotype showed up just a few times. The rearrangement links TRBV12-3 or TRBV12-4 to TRBJ1-4; 9 nucleotides line up with TRBD1. The CDR3 is 15 residues long. Trimming took 5 bases from V and 3 from J; bases not matched to a gene: 4. The CDR3 loop is CASSPRQGANEKLFF. The CDR3 DNA reads as TGTGCCAGCAGTCCCCGACAGGGGGCTAATGAAAAACTGTTTTTT.

This clonotype was recorded at least ten times. The chain links TRBV19 to TRBJ1-1, with D uncertain. With 10 bases removed from V and 7 bases from J, the gap between germline ends came to 16 bases. Germline-derived CDR1 and CDR2 are LNHDA and SQIVND (reference sequence). The CDR3 length is 12 residues. The CDR3 protein is CATLDLGGEAFF. The CDR3 coding sequence is TGTGCCACCCTGGACCTCGGTGGTGAAGCTTTCTTT.

This clonotype has at least ten counts. This chain links TRBV10-3 with TRBJ2-5, with 8 bases matching TRBD1. The germline V gene encodes CDR1 ENHRY and CDR2 SYGVKD. The CDR3 has 13 residues. The J segment lost 4 bases and the V segment lost 10 bases, leaving 8 bases of the junction unmatched. This CDR3 reads CATQGAQRETQYF. The CDR3 DNA sequence: TGTGCCACTCAGGGGGCGCAAAGAGAGACCCAGTACTTC.

This chain connects TRBV2 to TRBJ1-6; TRBD1 matches 9 bases. Per the germline V gene, CDR1 is SNHLY and CDR2 is FYNNEI. Unmatched junction bases numbered 7, after V lost 6 bases and J lost 10 bases. This CDR3 contains 14 residues. Here the CDR3 reads CASRRGTGRSPLHF. The CDR3 nucleotides are TGTGCCAGCAGGAGGGGGACAGGGAGATCACCCCTCCACTTT.

The rearrangement uses TRBV7-2 and TRBJ2-7; 8 nucleotides match TRBD2. CDR1 is SGHTA and CDR2 is FQGNSA in the germline V gene. The CDR3 runs 15 residues. V trimming: 1 base; J trimming: 3 bases; junction bases outside the gene matches: 5. CDR3 region: CASSLVSGGFYEQYF. For the CDR3, the DNA is TGTGCCAGCAGCTTAGTTTCGGGGGGGTTCTACGAGCAGTACTTC.

In the case of this clonotype: A junction boundary mismatches the germline segment, possibly from a read error. V and J are TRBV10-3 and TRBJ1-1, with D possibly matching TRBD1 (5 bases). The CDR3 consists of 18 residues. Per the germline V gene, CDR1 is ENHRY and CDR2 is SYGVKD. The CDR3 coding sequence is TGTGCCAGCAGTGAACCCGGCGGGGCCCGATTTGGGAACACTGAAGCTTTCTTT. Translated: CASSEPGGARFGNTEAFF.

This clonotype was observed at least ten times. The CDR3 protein is CASSLRTGLSGANVLTF. The CDR3 DNA follows: TGTGCCAGCAGCTTACGGACAGGCCTCTCTGGGGCCAACGTCCTGACTTTC. The chain is built from TRBV11-2 and TRBJ2-6, with 7 bases identical to TRBD1. From germline, CDR1 is SGHAT and CDR2 FQNNGV. The CDR3 has 17 amino acids. V gave up 2 bases and J gave up 0 bases; unmatched junction bases: 4.

In this sample, this clonotype turned up many times. This sequence joins TRBV9 and TRBJ2-2, with D perhaps TRBD2 (7 bases). The CDR3 is 16 amino acids. Germline CDR1 and CDR2: SGDLS and YYNGEE. V lost 6 bases and J 0 bases, leaving 15 bases between the germline ends. The CDR3 DNA sequence: TGTGCCAGCACCCCGTGGGGGGGCTCGAACACCGGGGAGCTGTTTTTT. Protein product: CASTPWGGSNTGELFF.

This clonotype was observed a handful of times. V gene TRBV27 combines with J gene TRBJ1-1, with D tentatively TRBD1 (5 bases). CDR3 size: 13 residues. The germline V gene has CDR1 MNHEY and CDR2 SMNVEV (reference sequence). The V and J ends lost 6 bases and 2 bases respectively, with 10 bases between them. The chain's CDR3 is CASSREDNTEAFF. The CDR3 nucleotides are TGTGCCAGCAGCAGGGAGGACAACACTGAAGCTTTCTTT.

This clonotype appeared once. The genes are TRBV10-3 and TRBJ2-7; no clear D gene. Germline V gives CDR1 ENHRY, CDR2 SYGVKD. Deletions cut 4 bases from V and 13 bases from J, with 11 bases between. The CDR3 covers 10 residues. The CDR3 loop reads CAISAAGHYF. CDR3 nucleotide sequence: TGTGCCATCAGTGCCGCCGGGCACTACTTC.

This clonotype has just a few counts. The chain has TRBV20-1 and TRBJ1-5; D perhaps matches TRBD1 (5 bases). V lost 5 bases, J lost 5 bases, and 22 bases lay in between. Germline CDR1 and CDR2: DFQATT and SNEGSKA (reference sequence). The CDR3 spans 16 residues. The CDR3 DNA follows: TGCAGTGCTGGCCAGGGATCTGGTAAAATAGATCAGCCCCAGCATTTT. Translating it yields CSAGQGSGKIDQPQHF.

This clonotype was seen repeatedly, ten times or more. The V and J genes are TRBV7-9 and TRBJ1-1, with D perhaps matching TRBD1 (5 bases). Germline CDR1 and CDR2: SEHNR and FQNEAQ (reference sequence). The V end was cut by 1 base, the J end by 4 bases, with 13 bases between. The CDR3 has 15 residues. The CDR3 spells CASSLGRVATTEAFF. The CDR3 DNA is TGTGCCAGCAGCTTAGGCAGGGTAGCCACCACTGAAGCTTTCTTT.

This clonotype was observed many times. The rearrangement links TRBV2 to TRBJ1-1; D gene ambiguous. Trimming pared 8 bases from V and 4 bases from J, leaving 14 bases between. The CDR3 is 13 residues long. Germline CDR1 SNHLY, CDR2 FYNNEI. The CDR3 region is CASSRVWITEAFF. DNA of the CDR3: TGTGCCAGCTCCCGGGTTTGGATCACTGAAGCTTTCTTT.

This clonotype was counted a few times. The J gene is TRBJ2-5, the V gene TRBV7-3; no definite D call. V lost 5 bases and J 7 bases, leaving 11 bases between the germline ends. The germline gives CDR1 SGHTA, CDR2 FQGTGA. The CDR3 runs 12 residues. The CDR3 loop is CASSPSPGTQYF. The CDR3 DNA is TGTGCCAGCAGCCCCTCCCCAGGGACCCAGTACTTC.

Ten or more counts support this clonotype. The V and J genes are TRBV12-3 or TRBV12-4 and TRBJ1-5; D not certain. V was cut by 2 bases and J by 0 bases, with 11 bases left in between. This CDR3 comprises 16 residues. The CDR3 DNA reads as TGTGCCAGCAGTTTATCGGGCCCGTATAGCAATCAGCCCCAGCATTTT. Translating it yields CASSLSGPYSNQPQHF.

With regard to this clonotype: This could be a read error, since a much larger clone is one nucleotide away. This is likely a read error, given that the CDR3 carries no conserved phenylalanine or tryptophan at its end. For the CDR3, the DNA is TGTGCCAGCAGCCAAAACCAGGGTGGCTACACCCTC. As protein: CASSQNQGGYTL. The rearrangement links TRBV14 to TRBJ1-2; D might be TRBD1 (5 bases). V gave up 2 bases and J gave up 7 bases, with 8 bases separating them. The CDR3 contains 12 residues. Germline V lookup: CDR1 SGHDN, CDR2 FVKESK.

This clonotype appeared a few times. The chain combines TRBV6-5 with TRBJ1-1; 7 bases align to TRBD1. The ends lost 2 bases at V and 7 bases at J; junction bases unmatched: 7. Germline CDR1 reads MNHEY; CDR2 reads SVGAGI. This CDR3 has 14 amino acids. The CDR3 spells CASSYTDRVDEAFF. The CDR3 DNA reads TGTGCCAGCAGTTACACCGACAGGGTTGATGAAGCTTTCTTT.